The 31 T cell receptor beta chains below were found in one sample sequenced in a study of blood T cell repertoires in COVID-19. Measured with immunoSEQ multiplex PCR; TCRdb has only the in-frame clones, and not every one. The sample lists about 170,000 clones; roughly 91% were seen once. Specimen: peripheral blood. The receptors originated from a man aged 18 to 35 with COVID-19, enrolled during active disease.

Turning to this clone: Germline is not matched at one junction end, which may reflect a read error. The chain links TRBV27 to TRBJ1-1, with 7 bases identical to TRBD1. This CDR3 region has 15 residues. The germline V gene has CDR1 MNHEY and CDR2 SMNVEV (reference sequence). The CDR3 nucleotides are TGTGCCAGCAGTTTATTCCCGACAGGGAACAGTGAAGCTTTCTTT. It specifies CASSLFPTGNSEAFF.

The chain links TRBV27 to TRBJ2-7; D possibly corresponds to TRBD2 (5 bases). This CDR3 comprises 12 residues. Germline V gene lookup returns CDR1 MNHEY and CDR2 SMNVEV (reference sequence). Trimming took 7 bases from V and 0 from J, leaving 7 bases between them. The CDR3 protein is CASKGSSYEQYF. The CDR3 coding sequence is TGTGCCAGCAAAGGGAGCTCCTACGAGCAGTACTTC.

This chain joins TRBV18 and TRBJ1-4; D not resolved. This CDR3 contains 15 residues. Trimming removed 3 bases at V and 0 bases at J, with 8 bases between. Germline values: CDR1 KGHSH, CDR2 LQKENI. The CDR3 bases are TGTGCCAGCTCACCTGCAGAAGCAACTAATGAAAAACTGTTTTTT. This translates into CASSPAEATNEKLFF.

This clone showed up just a few times. The CDR3 sequence: CASSAGLAGAKDTQYF. For the CDR3, the DNA is TGTGCCAGCAGTGCGGGACTAGCGGGAGCGAAAGATACGCAGTATTTT. V is TRBV28 and J is TRBJ2-3; 14 positions agree with TRBD2. V trimming: 5 bases; J trimming: 5 bases; junction bases outside the gene matches: 6. The length of the CDR3 is 16 residues. Germline V CDR1 and CDR2: MDHEN, SYDVKM.

The chain is built from TRBV9 and TRBJ2-1; 10 bases map to TRBD2. The germline V gene encodes CDR1 SGDLS and CDR2 YYNGEE. J gave up 7 bases and V 0 bases, and 16 bases lay outside the gene matches. The CDR3 consists of 19 residues. The CDR3 sequence: CASSVVDTTRLAGSNEQFF. DNA of the CDR3: TGTGCCAGCAGCGTAGTCGACACAACGAGACTAGCGGGCTCTAATGAGCAGTTCTTC.

The gene calls are TRBV10-3 and TRBJ2-2, with D possibly matching TRBD2 (5 bases). The CDR3 runs 17 residues. Germline assignment: CDR1 ENHRY and CDR2 SYGVKD. Trimming took off 2 bases at V and 3 bases at J, with 16 bases between the two ends. CDR3 nucleotides: TGTGCCATCAGTGAGATGTCCGCTGGAGGACACACCGGGGAGCTGTTTTTT. Protein sequence: CAISEMSAGGHTGELFF.

The chain has TRBV7-2 and TRBJ2-3; possibly TRBD2 for D (6 bases). The CDR3 contains 18 residues. CDR1 is SGHTA and CDR2 is FQGNSA in the germline V gene. With 0 bases removed from V and 0 bases from J, the gap between germline ends came to 16 bases. CDR3 nucleotide sequence: TGTGCCAGCAGCTTAGCATGGGACCGGGGGATTAGCACAGATACGCAGTATTTT. Its protein product is CASSLAWDRGISTDTQYF.

The CDR3 DNA is TGTGCCAGCAGTTACGCGGAAATCTACGAGCAGTACTTC. Translating it yields CASSYAEIYEQYF. The chain combines TRBV6-6 with TRBJ2-7; no clear D. CDR3 length: 13 residues. CDR1 is MNHNY, CDR2 SVGAGI, per germline (reference sequence). Between the trimmed V and J ends, which lost 2 bases and 3 bases, there was a span of 8 bases.

The chain has TRBV5-1 and TRBJ1-1; 10 bases line up with TRBD1. This CDR3 region has 15 residues. The V segment lost 3 bases and the J segment 3 bases; nucleotides outside the gene matches: 5. The V gene's germline CDR1 is SGHRS and CDR2 YFSETQ. CDR3 nucleotide sequence: TGCGCCAGCAGCTCGGACAGGGGGAGCCACACTGAAGCTTTCTTT. Its translation is CASSSDRGSHTEAFF.

The chain recombines TRBV14 with TRBJ2-7; possible D gene TRBD1, 5 bases. CDR1 SGHDN and CDR2 FVKESK come from the germline V gene. This CDR3 has 13 residues. The ends were cut back, 0 bases at V and 5 bases at J, with 8 bases in the middle. The chain's CDR3 is CASSQDFRDEQYF. CDR3 sequence (DNA): TGTGCCAGCAGCCAAGACTTCAGGGACGAGCAGTACTTC. The entire variable domain, with the rest obtained from reference TRBV14 and TRBJ2-7, is as follows: EAGVTQFPSHSVIEKGQTVTLRCDPISGHDNLYWYRRVMGKEIKFLLHFVKESKQDESGMPNNRFLAERTGGTYSTLKVQPAELEDSGVYFCASSQDFRDEQYFGPGTRLTVT.

This chain links TRBV28 with TRBJ2-7; the D is unclear. The CDR3 length is 12 residues. V was pared by 2 bases and J by 4 bases, with 6 bases between. The V gene's germline CDR1 is MDHEN and CDR2 SYDVKM. For the CDR3, the DNA is TGTGCCAGCAGTTTACCCCCATACGAGCAGTACTTC. It yields the protein CASSLPPYEQYF. Based on the CDR3 plus reference TRBV28 and TRBJ2-7, the full variable domain is DVKVTQSSRYLVKRTGEKVFLECVQDMDHENMFWYRQDPGLGLRLIYFSYDVKMKEKGDIPEGYSVSREKKERFSLILESASTNQTSMYLCASSLPPYEQYFGPGTRLTVT.

This chain uses TRBV6-2 or TRBV6-3 with TRBJ2-7; TRBD2 matches 12 bases. Germline V gene sequence: CDR1 MNHEY, CDR2 SVGEGT. CDR3 size: 14 residues. With 2 bases clipped from V and 4 bases from J, the junction kept 0 bases outside the gene matches. The CDR3 DNA reads as TGTGCCAGCAGTTACGGGACTAGCGGGTACGAGCAGTACTTC. Its translation: CASSYGTSGYEQYF.

V usage is TRBV9 and J usage is TRBJ2-2; TRBD2 is a possible D gene (5 bases). CDR1 SGDLS and CDR2 YYNGEE come from the germline V gene. The CDR3 totals 15 residues. Trimming stripped 3 bases from V and 1 base from J, with 10 bases between. CDR3: CASSAYTRNTGELFF. The CDR3 DNA is TGTGCCAGCAGCGCCTACACTAGGAACACCGGGGAGCTGTTTTTT.

The J gene is TRBJ2-7, the V gene TRBV4-2, with a weak D call TRBD2 (6 bases). This CDR3 has 14 amino acids. Trimming took off 1 base at V and 0 bases at J, with 7 bases between the two ends. Germline V gene lookup returns CDR1 LGHNA and CDR2 YNFKEQ. In nucleotides, the CDR3 is TGTGCCAGCAGCCAAGTCGGGGGCTCCTACGAGCAGTACTTC. Translated: CASSQVGGSYEQYF.

The chain employs TRBV23-1 and TRBJ2-2; 7 bases align to TRBD2. TRBV23-1 belongs to the ORF category, with a function that is uncertain. The CDR3 loop spans 20 amino acids. After removal of 3 bases from V and 1 base from J, the junction contained 17 bases not matched to a gene. The CDR3 nucleotides read TGCGCCAGCAGTCACCCATATCGCGGGAGTCCCCGCCTGAACACCGGGGAGCTGTTTTTT. It specifies CASSHPYRGSPRLNTGELFF.

The J gene is TRBJ1-2, the V gene TRBV15, with 8 bases lining up with TRBD1. Looked up from germline, CDR1 is LNHNV and CDR2 is YYDKDF (reference sequence). This CDR3 has 15 amino acids. With V trimmed by 1 base and J by 6 bases, 7 bases remained unmatched. The DNA of the CDR3 is TGTGCCACCAGCAGAGGTGGACAGGGTCGGGATGGCTACACCTTC. Its translation is CATSRGGQGRDGYTF.

This rearrangement joins TRBV12-3 or TRBV12-4 to TRBJ2-7, with D perhaps TRBD2 (6 bases). This CDR3 comprises 13 residues. With 6 bases removed from V and 0 bases from J, the gap between germline ends came to 9 bases. In DNA, the CDR3 is TGTGCCAGCAGCCGGGGGAGCTCCTACGAGCAGTACTTC. The encoded protein is CASSRGSSYEQYF.

The rearrangement uses TRBV27 and TRBJ2-1; 15 bases match TRBD2. The V and J ends lost 4 bases and 7 bases, in that order; junction bases with no gene match: 5. CDR3 size: 16 residues. CDR1 MNHEY and CDR2 SMNVEV come from the germline V gene (reference sequence). CDR3 region: CASSSPGTSGRNEQFF. The CDR3 DNA follows: TGTGCCAGCAGTTCACCCGGGACTAGCGGGAGGAATGAGCAGTTCTTC.

The V call is TRBV9, the J call TRBJ2-7; possibly TRBD2 for D (6 bases). Germline V gives CDR1 SGDLS, CDR2 YYNGEE. V was trimmed by 4 bases and J by 5 bases, leaving 19 bases between them. CDR3 length: 15 amino acids. DNA of the CDR3: TGTGCCAGCAGCAAAAGTGGGAGGTTCGCCCACGAGCAGTACTTC. This gives the protein CASSKSGRFAHEQYF.

Written as DNA, the CDR3 is TGTGCCTGGAGTTTTTCAGACTCTGGGGCCAACGTCCTGACTTTC. Encoded protein: CAWSFSDSGANVLTF. The J gene is TRBJ2-6, the V gene TRBV30; D is undetermined. V dropped 2 bases and J dropped 0 bases, with 8 bases sitting between them. The CDR3 totals 15 residues. Germline lookup yields CDR1 GTSNPN and CDR2 SVGIG (reference sequence).

The chain uses TRBV28 and TRBJ1-2; TRBD1 is a possible D gene (6 bases). The CDR3 loop spans 14 amino acids. Germline CDR1 MDHEN, CDR2 SYDVKM. Trimming removed 2 bases from V and 7 bases from J, with 14 bases in between. CDR3 bases: TGTGCCAGCAGTTTAGTGGGGGCGTCGAGTGGCTACACCTTC. As protein: CASSLVGASSGYTF.

With respect to this clone: Other DNA sequences in the same sample also yield this CDR3. This rearrangement joins TRBV9 to TRBJ2-1; TRBD2 matches 10 bases. Germline-derived CDR1 and CDR2 are SGDLS and YYNGEE. The CDR3 spans 15 residues. The junction had 1 base not matched to a gene; V was cut back by 4 bases and J by 0 bases. The DNA of the CDR3 is TGTGCCAGCAGCCCTAGCGGGAGCTCCTACAATGAGCAGTTCTTC. This encodes CASSPSGSSYNEQFF.

The chain has TRBV28 and TRBJ2-7; tentative D call: TRBD2 (7 bases). The CDR3 length is 15 residues. Germline V gene sequence: CDR1 MDHEN, CDR2 SYDVKM. Between the trimmed V and J ends, which lost 3 bases and 4 bases, there was a span of 16 bases. This CDR3 is CASSFGGREQYEQYF. The DNA for the CDR3 is TGTGCCAGCAGTTTCGGGGGGCGGGAGCAATACGAGCAGTACTTC.

The rearrangement joins TRBV19 to TRBJ1-5; D is perhaps TRBD1 (5 bases). Germline V gives CDR1 LNHDA, CDR2 SQIVND (reference sequence). V lost 1 base and J 4 bases, leaving 11 bases between the germline ends. CDR3 length equals 15 residues. CDR3 in DNA: TGTGCCAGTAGTATAGGCGGGGGTTGGAATCAGCCCCAGCATTTT. Its protein product is CASSIGGGWNQPQHF.

This chain joins TRBV18 and TRBJ1-1, with a possible D match to TRBD1 (5 bases). Trimming cost V 3 bases and J 4 bases, with 18 bases left between them. The CDR3 runs 16 residues. Per the germline V gene, CDR1 is KGHSH and CDR2 is LQKENI. Here the CDR3 DNA reads TGTGCCAGCTCACCCTCGCGGGAGGGGTTGGGCACTGAAGCTTTCTTT. It is translated as CASSPSREGLGTEAFF. Full variable domain (missing parts from reference TRBV18 and TRBJ1-1): NAGVMQNPRHLVRRRGQEARLRCSPMKGHSHVYWYRQLPEEGLKFMVYLQKENIIDESGMPKERFSAEFPKEGPSILRIQQVVRGDSAAYFCASSPSREGLGTEAFFGQGTRLTVV.

The V and J genes are TRBV6-5 and TRBJ2-7, with TRBD1 matching 9 bases. V lost 6 bases, J lost 0 bases, and 3 bases stayed unmatched. The germline CDR1 and CDR2 sequences are MNHEY and SVGAGI. This CDR3 comprises 14 residues. The CDR3 DNA reads TGTGCCAGCAGCGGGACAGGGCGCTCCTACGAGCAGTACTTC. It encodes CASSGTGRSYEQYF.

V and J are TRBV5-4 and TRBJ1-1, with D perhaps TRBD1 (5 bases). The length of the CDR3 is 15 residues. V was clipped by 3 bases and J by 1 base, with 13 bases between them. In germline, CDR1 is SGHNT, CDR2 YYREEE (reference sequence). CDR3 amino acids: CASSSIQDKNTEAFF. CDR3 sequence (DNA): TGTGCCAGCAGCTCGATTCAGGACAAGAACACTGAAGCTTTCTTT.

The V call is TRBV29-1, the J call TRBJ2-7; possibly TRBD2 for D (5 bases). The CDR3 is made up of 13 amino acids. Trimming stripped 6 bases from V and 8 bases from J, with 20 bases between. The germline V gene has CDR1 SQVTM and CDR2 ANQGSEA. CDR3 loop: CSVAPSNGIKQYF. The CDR3, as DNA: TGCAGCGTCGCGCCCTCGAACGGGATTAAGCAGTACTTC.

CDR3 region: CASSLSGLAGTHYEQYF. CDR3 DNA: TGTGCCAGCAGTTTATCGGGACTAGCGGGGACCCACTACGAGCAGTACTTC. The chain has TRBV27 and TRBJ2-7, with 13 bases aligning to TRBD2. The CDR3 sequence is 17 residues long. CDR1 and CDR2 from the germline V gene are MNHEY and SMNVEV (reference sequence). Trimming at V came to 0 bases and at J to 3 bases, leaving 5 bases not matched to a gene.

The V and J genes are TRBV12-5 and TRBJ1-1, with TRBD1 matching 8 bases. With 6 bases clipped from V and 4 bases from J, the junction kept 7 bases outside the gene matches. The CDR3 extends over 14 amino acids. Looked up from germline, CDR1 is LGHNT and CDR2 is FRNRAP. The CDR3 region is CASGPGQGSTEAFF. For the CDR3, the DNA is TGTGCTAGTGGGCCTGGACAGGGAAGCACTGAAGCTTTCTTT.

J is TRBJ2-4 and V is TRBV5-8; 7 bases match TRBD1. CDR1 and CDR2 (germline): SGHTS, YDEGEE. This CDR3 has 16 amino acids. V gave up 6 bases and J gave up 7 bases; unmatched junction bases: 16. As DNA, the CDR3 is TGTGCCAGCAACCCCCGCCTACAGGGGCGAGGGAACATTCAGTACTTC. Amino acid sequence: CASNPRLQGRGNIQYF. The full variable domain, completed using reference TRBV5-8 and TRBJ2-4, is EAGVTQSPTHLIKTRGQQATLRCSPISGHTSVYWYQQALGLGLQFLLWYDEGEERNRGNFPPRFSGRQFPNYSSELNVNALELEDSALYLCASNPRLQGRGNIQYFGAGTRLSVL.